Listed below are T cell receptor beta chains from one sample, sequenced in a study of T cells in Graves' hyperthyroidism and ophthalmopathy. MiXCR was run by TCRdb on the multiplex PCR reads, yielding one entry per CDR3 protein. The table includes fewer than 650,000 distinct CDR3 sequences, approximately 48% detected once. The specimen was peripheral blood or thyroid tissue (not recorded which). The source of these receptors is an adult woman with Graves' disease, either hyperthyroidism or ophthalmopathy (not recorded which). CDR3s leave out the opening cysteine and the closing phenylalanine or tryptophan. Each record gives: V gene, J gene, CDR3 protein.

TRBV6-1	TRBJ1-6	ASSEAPQDSPLH
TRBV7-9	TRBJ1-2	ASTLGLSGYT
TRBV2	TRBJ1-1	ASSPRGQGNTEAF
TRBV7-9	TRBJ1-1	ASSPSALPNTEAF
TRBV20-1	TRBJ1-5	SARRRAETQH
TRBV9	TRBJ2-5	ASSVGTGVGTQY
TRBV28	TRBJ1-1	AISDWGDTEAF
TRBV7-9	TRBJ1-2	ASSWGQSYGYT
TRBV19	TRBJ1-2	ASRQISGAYGYT
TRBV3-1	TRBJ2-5	ASSRGQDQETQY
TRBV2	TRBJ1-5	ASRGTGGFQPQH
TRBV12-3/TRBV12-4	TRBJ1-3	ASSFHVLGRSGNTIY
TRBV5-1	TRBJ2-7	ASSWEGSYSYEQY
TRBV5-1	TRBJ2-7	ASSLSGMYEQY
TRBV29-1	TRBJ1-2	SVARQGAYGYT
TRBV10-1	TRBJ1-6	ASSPELAENSPLH
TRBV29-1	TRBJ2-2	SVAGGSWVELF
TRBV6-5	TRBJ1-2	ASSQGQGGNYGYT
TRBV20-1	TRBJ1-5	SARVLDQPQH
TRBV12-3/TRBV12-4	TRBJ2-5	ASTPTGTKGGGGRETQY
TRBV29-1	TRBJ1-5	SAVAAGGPSQPQH
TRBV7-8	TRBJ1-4	ASSYRRQRNEKLF
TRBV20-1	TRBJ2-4	SANDRGENIQY
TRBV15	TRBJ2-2	ATSREGRNTGELF
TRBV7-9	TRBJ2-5	ASSLRGLAGAETQY
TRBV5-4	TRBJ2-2	ASSLAGNYGELF
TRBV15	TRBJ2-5	ATSRNSKRF
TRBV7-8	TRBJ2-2	ASSRTGTANTGELF
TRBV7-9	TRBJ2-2	ASSKIAGAVTGELF
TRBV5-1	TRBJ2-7	ASSLGGQGIYEQY
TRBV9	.	ASSPEGVSVHGYT
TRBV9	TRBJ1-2	ASSPQEATGKYGYT
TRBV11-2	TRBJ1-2	ASSDGTWGYT
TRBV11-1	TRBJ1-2	ASSLFSDGSRGYT
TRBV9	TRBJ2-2	ASSVRLEGLAGGPPGELF
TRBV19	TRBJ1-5	ASSATGDSYQPQH
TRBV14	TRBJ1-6	ASRHQGYAGNSPLH
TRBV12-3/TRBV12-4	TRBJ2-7	ASREGDNRAVWGEQY
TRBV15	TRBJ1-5	ATSRDALGPQH
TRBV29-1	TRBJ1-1	SGRLGTGDTEAF
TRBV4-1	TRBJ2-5	ASSQIGETQY
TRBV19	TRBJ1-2	ASTLSQTFRGYT
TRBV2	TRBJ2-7	ASTGGGGIRSS
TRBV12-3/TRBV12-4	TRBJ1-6	ASNRGGGINNSPLH
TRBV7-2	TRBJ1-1	ASRPRVNTEAF